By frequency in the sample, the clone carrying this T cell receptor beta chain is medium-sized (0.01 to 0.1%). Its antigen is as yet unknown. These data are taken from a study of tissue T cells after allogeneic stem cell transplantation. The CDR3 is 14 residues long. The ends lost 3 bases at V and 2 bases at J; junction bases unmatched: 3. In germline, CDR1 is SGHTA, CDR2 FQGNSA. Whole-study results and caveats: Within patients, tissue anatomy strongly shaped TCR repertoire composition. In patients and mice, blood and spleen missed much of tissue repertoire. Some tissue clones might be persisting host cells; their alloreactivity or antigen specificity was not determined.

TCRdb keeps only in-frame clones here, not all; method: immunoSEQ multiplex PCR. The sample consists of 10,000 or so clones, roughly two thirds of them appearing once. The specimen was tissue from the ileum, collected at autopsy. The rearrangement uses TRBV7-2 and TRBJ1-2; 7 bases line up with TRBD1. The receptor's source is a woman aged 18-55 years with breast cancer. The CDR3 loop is CASSFYRGNYGYTF. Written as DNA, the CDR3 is TGTGCCAGCAGCTTTTACAGGGGAAACTATGGCTACACCTTC.